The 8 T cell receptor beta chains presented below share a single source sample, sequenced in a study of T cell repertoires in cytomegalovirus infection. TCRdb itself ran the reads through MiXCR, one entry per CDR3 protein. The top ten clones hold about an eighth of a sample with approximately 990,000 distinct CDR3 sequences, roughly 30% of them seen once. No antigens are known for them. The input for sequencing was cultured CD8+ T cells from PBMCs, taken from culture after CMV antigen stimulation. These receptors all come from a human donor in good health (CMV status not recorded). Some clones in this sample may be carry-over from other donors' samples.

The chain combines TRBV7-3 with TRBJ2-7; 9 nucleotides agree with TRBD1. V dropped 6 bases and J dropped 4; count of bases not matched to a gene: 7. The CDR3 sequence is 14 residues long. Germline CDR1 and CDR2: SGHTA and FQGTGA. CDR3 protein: CASRSGTGTYEQYV. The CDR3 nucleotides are TGTGCCAGCAGATCCGGGACAGGGACTTACGAGCAGTACGTC.

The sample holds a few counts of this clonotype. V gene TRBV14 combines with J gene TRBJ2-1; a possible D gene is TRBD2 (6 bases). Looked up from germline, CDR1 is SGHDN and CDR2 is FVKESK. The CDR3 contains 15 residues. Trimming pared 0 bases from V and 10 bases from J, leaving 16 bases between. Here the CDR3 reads CASSQESGVSGEQFF. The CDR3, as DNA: TGTGCCAGCAGCCAAGAATCGGGGGTGAGCGGAGAGCAGTTCTTC.

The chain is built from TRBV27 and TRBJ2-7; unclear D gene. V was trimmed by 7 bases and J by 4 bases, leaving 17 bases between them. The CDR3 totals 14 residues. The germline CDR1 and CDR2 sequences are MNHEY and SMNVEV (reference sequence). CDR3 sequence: CASNKGKMLYEQYV. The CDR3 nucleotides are TGTGCCAGCAATAAAGGGAAGATGCTATACGAGCAGTACGTC.

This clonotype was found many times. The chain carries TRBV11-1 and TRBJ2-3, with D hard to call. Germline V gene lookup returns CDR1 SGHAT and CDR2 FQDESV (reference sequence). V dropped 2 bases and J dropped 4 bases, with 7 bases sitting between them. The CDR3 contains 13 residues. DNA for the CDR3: TGTGCCAGCAGCTTAACTAATCCAGATACGCAGTATTTT. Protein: CASSLTNPDTQYF. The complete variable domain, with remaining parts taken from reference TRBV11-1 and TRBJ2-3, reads EAEVAQSPRYKITEKSQAVAFWCDPISGHATLYWYRQILGQGPELLVQFQDESVVDDSQLPKDRFSAERLKGVDSTLKIQPAELGDSAMYLCASSLTNPDTQYFGPGTRLTVL.

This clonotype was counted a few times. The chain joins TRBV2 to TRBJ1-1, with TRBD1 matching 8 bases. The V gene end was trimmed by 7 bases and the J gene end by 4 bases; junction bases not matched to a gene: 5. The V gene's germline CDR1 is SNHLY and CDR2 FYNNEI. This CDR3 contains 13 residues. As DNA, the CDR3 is TGTGCCAGCATAGGACAGGGCTTCACTGAAGCTTTCTTT. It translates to CASIGQGFTEAFF. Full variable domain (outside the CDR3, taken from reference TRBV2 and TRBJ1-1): EPEVTQTPSHQVTQMGQEVILRCVPISNHLYFYWYRQILGQKVEFLVSFYNNEISEKSEIFDDQFSVERPDGSNFTLKIRSTKLEDSAMYFCASIGQGFTEAFFGQGTRLTVV.

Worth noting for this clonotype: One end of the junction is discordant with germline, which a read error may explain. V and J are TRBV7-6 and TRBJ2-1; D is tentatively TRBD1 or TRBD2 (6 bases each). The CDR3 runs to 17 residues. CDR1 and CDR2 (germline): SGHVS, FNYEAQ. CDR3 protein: CVSSLEGRGGPYNEQFF. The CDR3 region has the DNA TGTGTCAGCAGCTTAGAAGGGAGAGGGGGGCCCTACAATGAGCAGTTCTTC.

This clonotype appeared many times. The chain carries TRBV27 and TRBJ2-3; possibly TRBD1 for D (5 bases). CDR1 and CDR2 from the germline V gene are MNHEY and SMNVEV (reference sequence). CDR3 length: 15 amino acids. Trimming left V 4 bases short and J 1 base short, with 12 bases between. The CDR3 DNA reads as TGTGCCAGCAGTTCAGGGCTGTCGGGCACAGATACGCAGTATTTT. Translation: CASSSGLSGTDTQYF.

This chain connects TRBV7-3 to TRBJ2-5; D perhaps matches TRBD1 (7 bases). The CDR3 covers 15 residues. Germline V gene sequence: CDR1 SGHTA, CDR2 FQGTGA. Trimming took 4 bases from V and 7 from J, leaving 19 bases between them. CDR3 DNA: TGTGCCAGCAGCTCCTGGACAGGCTCCGGGGGGACCCAGTACTTC. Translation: CASSSWTGSGGTQYF.